This T cell receptor (beta chain) was identified during a study of shared clonotypes between healthy human individuals. Germline CDR1 MDHEN, CDR2 SYDVKM. CDR3 length: 16 amino acids. Trimming removed 0 bases from V and 1 base from J; junction bases left unmatched: 4. On this clone: Its specificity is not known.

The assay ran at deep level. How the authors handled the data: ImmunoSEQ only sent back junction sequences with no quality scores, so filtering was done differently. Some clones are missing from TCRdb's copy, which holds only in-frame ones; the method was immunoSEQ multiplex PCR. V, J and clone size are taken as reported in that table, and D and trimming were inferred from the DNA itself. The table lists roughly 1 million clones, 75% to 85% of them singletons. The study, taken as a whole, reports: Deeper or shallower sequencing was expected to change how clonotypes are shared among donors.

V and J are TRBV28 and TRBJ2-7; 9 bases are a match to TRBD1. Sequenced sample: memory CD4+ T cells from PBMCs. The subset here: CD45RA-negative fraction. This receptor was taken from a man aged 18 to 30 in good health. Some clones in this sample may be carry-over from other donors' samples. CDR3 DNA sequence: TGTGCCAGCAGTTTATGGGACAGGGGTTCGTCCTACGAGCAGTACTTC. Translating gives CASSLWDRGSSYEQYF. Variable domain in full (rest from reference TRBV28 and TRBJ2-7): DVKVTQSSRYLVKRTGEKVFLECVQDMDHENMFWYRQDPGLGLRLIYFSYDVKMKEKGDIPEGYSVSREKKERFSLILESASTNQTSMYLCASSLWDRGSSYEQYFGPGTRLTVT.